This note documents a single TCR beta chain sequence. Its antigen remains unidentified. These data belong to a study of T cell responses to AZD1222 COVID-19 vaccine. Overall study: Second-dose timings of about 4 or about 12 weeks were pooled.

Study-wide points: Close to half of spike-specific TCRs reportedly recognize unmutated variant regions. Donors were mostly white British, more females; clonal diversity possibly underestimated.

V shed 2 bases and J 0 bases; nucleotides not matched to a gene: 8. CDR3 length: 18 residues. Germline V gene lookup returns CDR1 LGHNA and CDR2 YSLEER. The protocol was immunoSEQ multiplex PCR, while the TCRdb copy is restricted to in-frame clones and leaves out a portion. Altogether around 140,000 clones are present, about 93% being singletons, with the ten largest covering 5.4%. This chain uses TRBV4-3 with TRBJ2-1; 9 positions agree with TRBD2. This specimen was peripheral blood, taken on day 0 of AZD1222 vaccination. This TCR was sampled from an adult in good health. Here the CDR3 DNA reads TGCGCCAGCAGCCAATTAGCGGGAGCCCCGAGCTCCTACAATGAGCAGTTCTTC. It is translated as CASSQLAGAPSSYNEQFF.